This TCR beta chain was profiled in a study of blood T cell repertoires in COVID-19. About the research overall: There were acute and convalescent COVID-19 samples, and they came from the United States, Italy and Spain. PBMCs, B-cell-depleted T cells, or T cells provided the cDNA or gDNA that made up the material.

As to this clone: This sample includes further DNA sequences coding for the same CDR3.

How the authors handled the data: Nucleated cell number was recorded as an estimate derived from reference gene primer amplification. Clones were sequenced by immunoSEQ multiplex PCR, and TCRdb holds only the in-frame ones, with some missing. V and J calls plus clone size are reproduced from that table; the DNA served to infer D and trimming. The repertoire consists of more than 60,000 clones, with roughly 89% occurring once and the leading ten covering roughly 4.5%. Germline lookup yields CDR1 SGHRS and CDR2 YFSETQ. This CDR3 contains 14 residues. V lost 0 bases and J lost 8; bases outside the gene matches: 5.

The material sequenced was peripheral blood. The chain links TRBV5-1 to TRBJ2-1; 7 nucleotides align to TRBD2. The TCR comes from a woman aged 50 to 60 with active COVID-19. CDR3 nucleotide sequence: TGCGCCAGCAGCTTGGGACTAGCAACTGATGAGCAGTTCTTC. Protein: CASSLGLATDEQFF.